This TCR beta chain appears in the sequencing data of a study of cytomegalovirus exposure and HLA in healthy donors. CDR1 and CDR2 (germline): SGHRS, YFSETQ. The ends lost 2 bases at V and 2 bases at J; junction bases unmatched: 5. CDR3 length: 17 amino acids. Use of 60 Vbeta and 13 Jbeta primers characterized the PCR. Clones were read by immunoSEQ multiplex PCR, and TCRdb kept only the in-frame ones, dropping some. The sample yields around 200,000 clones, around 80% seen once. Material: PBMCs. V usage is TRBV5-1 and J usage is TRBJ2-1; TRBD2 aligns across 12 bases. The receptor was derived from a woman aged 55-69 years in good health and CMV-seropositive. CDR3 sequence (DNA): TGCGCCAGCAGCTTATACACTAGCGGGGGGACCTACAATGAGCAGTTCTTC. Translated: CASSLYTSGGTYNEQFF.